This T cell receptor (beta chain) was found in a study of radiotherapy plus CTLA-4 blockade in lung cancer. Whole-study findings and limits: There was expansion of tumor-derived TCR clones in blood after radiotherapy plus ipilimumab. It was early blood T cell clone dynamics, with interferon-beta, that reportedly best predicted response.

The V segment lost 3 bases and the J segment 4 bases; nucleotides outside the gene matches: 5. The CDR3 consists of 15 residues. Looked up from germline, CDR1 is ENHRY and CDR2 is SYGVKD. Notes on this clone: Its antigen is unidentified.

Libraries were prepared by immunoSEQ multiplex PCR; TCRdb keeps only in-frame clonotypes and omits some of them. The table has 52,000 or so clones, roughly three quarters seen once. The study treated chemo-refractory metastatic non-small-cell lung cancer patients with focal radiation plus ipilimumab CTLA-4 blockade. This clonotype was sampled from a human donor with non-small cell lung cancer who had a partial response to radiotherapy plus ipilimumab. The specimen was peripheral blood, collected from a patient treated with radiotherapy plus ipilimumab. The J gene is TRBJ1-1, the V gene TRBV10-3, with 10 bases aligning to TRBD1. The CDR3 sequence is CAISDRGQGSTEAFF. CDR3 nucleotides: TGTGCCATCAGTGACCGGGGACAGGGGAGCACTGAAGCTTTCTTT.